This record covers a single T cell receptor (beta chain). Antigen unknown. This entry comes from a study of T cell responses to AZD1222 COVID-19 vaccine. Regarding the study as a whole: Across spike, vaccine-associated CD4 TCRs were found, dominant at 160-218 and 743-854. Nearly half of the spike-specific TCRs reportedly recognize variant regions that carry no mutations. Donors in the cohort were predominantly white British and more often female, and clonal diversity was possibly underestimated.

The table came from immunoSEQ multiplex PCR; TCRdb's copy has only in-frame clones and leaves some out. Of 110,000 to 150,000 clones listed, 88% are singletons. V lost 4 bases, J lost 4 bases, and 19 bases lay in between. The CDR3 extends over 17 amino acids. Germline assignment: CDR1 SGHTA and CDR2 FQGNSA. The sequencing here drew on peripheral blood, taken 28 days after the second AZD1222 dose. The V and J genes are TRBV7-2 and TRBJ2-2, with D perhaps given as TRBD1 or TRBD2 (5 bases each). The TCR was taken from an adult who received the AZD1222 COVID-19 vaccine. CDR3 loop: CASSSISGTGFTGELFF. The CDR3 DNA follows: TGTGCCAGCAGCTCGATATCCGGGACGGGTTTCACCGGGGAGCTGTTTTTT.